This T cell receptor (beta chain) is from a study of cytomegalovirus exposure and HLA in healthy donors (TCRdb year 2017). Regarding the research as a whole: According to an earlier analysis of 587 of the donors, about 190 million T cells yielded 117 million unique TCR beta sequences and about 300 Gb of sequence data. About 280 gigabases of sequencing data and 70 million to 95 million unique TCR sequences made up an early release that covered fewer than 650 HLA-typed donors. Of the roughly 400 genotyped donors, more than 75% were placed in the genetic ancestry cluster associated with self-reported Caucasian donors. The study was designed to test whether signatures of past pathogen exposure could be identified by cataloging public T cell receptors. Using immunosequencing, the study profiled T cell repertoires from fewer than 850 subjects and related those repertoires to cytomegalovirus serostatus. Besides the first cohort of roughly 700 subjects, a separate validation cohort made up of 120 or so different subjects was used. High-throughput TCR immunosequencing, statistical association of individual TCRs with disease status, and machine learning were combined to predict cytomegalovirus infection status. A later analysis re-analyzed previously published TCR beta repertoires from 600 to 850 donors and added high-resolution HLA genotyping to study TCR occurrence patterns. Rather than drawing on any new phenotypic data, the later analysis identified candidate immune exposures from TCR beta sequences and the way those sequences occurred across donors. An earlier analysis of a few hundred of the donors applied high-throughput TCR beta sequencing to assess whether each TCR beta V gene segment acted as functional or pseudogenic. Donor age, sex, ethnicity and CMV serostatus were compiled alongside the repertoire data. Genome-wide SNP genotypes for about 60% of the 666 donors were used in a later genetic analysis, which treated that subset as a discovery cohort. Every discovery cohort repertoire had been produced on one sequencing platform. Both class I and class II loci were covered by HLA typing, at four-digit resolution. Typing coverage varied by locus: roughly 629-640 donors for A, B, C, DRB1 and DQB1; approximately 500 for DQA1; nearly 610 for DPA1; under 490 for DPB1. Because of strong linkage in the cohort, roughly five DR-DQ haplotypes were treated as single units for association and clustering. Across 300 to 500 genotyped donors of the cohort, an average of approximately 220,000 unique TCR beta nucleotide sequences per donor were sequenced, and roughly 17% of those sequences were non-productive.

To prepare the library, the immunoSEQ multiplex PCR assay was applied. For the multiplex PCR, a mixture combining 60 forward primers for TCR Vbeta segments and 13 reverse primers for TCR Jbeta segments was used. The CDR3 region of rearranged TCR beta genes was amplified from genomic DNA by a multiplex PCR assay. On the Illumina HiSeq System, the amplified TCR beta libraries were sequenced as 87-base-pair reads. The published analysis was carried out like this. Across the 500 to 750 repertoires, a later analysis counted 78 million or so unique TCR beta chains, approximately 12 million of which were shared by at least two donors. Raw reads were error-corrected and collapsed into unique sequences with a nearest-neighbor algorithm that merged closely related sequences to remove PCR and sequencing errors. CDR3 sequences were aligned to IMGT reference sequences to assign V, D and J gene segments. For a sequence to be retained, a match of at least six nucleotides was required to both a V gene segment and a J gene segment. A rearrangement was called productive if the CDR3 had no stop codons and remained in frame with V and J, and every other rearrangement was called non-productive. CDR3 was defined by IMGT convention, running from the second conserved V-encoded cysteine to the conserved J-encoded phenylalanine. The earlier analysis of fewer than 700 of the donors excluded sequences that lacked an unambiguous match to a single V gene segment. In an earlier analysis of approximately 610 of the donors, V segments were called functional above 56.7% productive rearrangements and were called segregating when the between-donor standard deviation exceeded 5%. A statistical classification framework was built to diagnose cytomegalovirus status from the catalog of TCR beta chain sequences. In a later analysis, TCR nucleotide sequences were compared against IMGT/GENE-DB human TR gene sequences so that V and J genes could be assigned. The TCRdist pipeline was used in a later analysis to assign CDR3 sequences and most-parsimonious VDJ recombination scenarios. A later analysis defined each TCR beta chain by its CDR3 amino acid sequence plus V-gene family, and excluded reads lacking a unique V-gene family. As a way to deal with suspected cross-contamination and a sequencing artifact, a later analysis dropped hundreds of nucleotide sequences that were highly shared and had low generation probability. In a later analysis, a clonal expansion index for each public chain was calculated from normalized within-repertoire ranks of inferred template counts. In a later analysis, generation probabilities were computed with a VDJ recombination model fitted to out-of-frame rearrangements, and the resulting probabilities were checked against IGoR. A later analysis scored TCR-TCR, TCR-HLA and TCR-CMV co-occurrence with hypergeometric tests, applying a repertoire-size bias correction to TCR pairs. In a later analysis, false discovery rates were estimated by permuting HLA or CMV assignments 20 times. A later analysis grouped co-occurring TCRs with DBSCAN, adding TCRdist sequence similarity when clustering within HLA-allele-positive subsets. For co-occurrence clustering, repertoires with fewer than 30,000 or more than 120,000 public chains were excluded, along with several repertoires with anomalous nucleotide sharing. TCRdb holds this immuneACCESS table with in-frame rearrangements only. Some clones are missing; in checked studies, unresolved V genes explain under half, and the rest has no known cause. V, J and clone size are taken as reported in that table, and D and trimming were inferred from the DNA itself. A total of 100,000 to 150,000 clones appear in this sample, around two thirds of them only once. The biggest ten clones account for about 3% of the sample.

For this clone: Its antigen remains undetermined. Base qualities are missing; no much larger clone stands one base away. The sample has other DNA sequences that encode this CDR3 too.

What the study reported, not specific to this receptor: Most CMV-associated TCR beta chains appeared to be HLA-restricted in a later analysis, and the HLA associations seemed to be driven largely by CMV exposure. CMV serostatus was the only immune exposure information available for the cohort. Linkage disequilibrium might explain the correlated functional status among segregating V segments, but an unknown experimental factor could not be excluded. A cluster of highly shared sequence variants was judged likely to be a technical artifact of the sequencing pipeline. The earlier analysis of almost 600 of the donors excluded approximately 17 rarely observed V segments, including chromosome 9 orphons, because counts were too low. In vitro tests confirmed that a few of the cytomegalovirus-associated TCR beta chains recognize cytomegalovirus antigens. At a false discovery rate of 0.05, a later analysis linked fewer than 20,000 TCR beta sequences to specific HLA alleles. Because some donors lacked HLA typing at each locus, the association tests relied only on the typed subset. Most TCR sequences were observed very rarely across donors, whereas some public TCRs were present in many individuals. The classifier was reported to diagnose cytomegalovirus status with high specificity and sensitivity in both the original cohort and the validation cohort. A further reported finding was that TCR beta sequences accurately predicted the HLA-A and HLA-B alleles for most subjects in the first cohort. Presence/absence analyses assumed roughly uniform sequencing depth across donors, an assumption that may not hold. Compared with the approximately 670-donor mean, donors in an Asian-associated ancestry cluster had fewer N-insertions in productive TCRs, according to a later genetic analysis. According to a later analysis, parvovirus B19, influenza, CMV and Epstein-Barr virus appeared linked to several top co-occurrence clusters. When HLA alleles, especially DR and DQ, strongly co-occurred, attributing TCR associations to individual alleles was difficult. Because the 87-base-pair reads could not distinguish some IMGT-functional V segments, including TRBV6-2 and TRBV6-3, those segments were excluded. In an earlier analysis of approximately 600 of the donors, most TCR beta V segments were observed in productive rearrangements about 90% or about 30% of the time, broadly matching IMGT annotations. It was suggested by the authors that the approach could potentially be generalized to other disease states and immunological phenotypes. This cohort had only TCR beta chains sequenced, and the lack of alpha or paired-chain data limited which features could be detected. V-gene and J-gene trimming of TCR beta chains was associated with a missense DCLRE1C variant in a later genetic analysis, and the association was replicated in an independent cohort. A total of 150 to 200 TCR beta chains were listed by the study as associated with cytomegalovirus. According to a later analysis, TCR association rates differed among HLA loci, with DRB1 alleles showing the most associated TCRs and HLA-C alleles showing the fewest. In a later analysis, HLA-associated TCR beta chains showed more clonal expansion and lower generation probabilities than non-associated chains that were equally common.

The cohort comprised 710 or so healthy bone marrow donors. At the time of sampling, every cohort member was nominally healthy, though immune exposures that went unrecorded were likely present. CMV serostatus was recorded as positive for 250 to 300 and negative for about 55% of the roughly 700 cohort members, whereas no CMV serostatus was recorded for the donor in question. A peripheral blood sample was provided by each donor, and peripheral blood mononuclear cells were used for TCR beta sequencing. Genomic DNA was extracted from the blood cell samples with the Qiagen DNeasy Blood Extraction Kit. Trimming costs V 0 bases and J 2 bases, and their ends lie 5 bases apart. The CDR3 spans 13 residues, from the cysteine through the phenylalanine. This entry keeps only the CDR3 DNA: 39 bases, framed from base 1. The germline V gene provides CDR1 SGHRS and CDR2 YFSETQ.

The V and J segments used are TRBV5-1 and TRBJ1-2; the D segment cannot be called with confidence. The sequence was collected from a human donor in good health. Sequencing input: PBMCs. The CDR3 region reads CASSLGGNYGYTF. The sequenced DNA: TGCGCCAGCAGCTTGGGAGGGAACTATGGCTACACCTTC. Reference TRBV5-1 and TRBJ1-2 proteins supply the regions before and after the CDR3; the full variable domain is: KAGVTQTPRYLIKTRGQQVTLSCSPISGHRSVSWYQQTPGQGLQFLFEYFSETQRNKGNFPGRFSGRQFSNSRSEMNVSTLELGDSALYLCASSLGGNYGYTFGSGTRLTVV.